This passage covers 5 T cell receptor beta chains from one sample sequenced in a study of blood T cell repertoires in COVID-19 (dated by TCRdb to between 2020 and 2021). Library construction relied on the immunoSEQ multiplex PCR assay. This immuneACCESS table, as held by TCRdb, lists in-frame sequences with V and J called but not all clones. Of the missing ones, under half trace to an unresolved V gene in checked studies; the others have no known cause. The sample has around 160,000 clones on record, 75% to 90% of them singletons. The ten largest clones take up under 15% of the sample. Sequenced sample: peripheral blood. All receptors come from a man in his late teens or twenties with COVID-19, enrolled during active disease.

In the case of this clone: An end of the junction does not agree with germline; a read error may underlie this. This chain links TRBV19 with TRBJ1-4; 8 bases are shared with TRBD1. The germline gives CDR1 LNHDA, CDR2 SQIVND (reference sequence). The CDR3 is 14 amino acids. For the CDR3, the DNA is TGTGCCAGTAGTATCCAGGGGGCTAATGAAAAACTGCTTTTT. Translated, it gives CASSIQGANEKLLF.

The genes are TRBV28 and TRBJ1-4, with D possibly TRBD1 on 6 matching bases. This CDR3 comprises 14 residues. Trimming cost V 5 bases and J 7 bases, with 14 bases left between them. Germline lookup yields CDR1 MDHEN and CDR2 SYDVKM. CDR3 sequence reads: CASSRQGRSEKLFF. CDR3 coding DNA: TGTGCCAGCAGTCGTCAGGGGCGTAGTGAAAAACTGTTTTTT. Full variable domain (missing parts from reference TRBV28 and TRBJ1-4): DVKVTQSSRYLVKRTGEKVFLECVQDMDHENMFWYRQDPGLGLRLIYFSYDVKMKEKGDIPEGYSVSREKKERFSLILESASTNQTSMYLCASSRQGRSEKLFFGSGTQLSVL.

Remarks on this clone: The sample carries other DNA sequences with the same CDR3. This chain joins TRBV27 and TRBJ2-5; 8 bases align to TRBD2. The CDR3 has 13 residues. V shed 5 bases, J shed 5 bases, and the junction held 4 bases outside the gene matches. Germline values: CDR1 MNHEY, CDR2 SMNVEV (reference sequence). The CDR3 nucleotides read TGTGCCAGCAGTGCCCCGGGGGGGGAGACCCAGTACTTC. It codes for CASSAPGGETQYF.

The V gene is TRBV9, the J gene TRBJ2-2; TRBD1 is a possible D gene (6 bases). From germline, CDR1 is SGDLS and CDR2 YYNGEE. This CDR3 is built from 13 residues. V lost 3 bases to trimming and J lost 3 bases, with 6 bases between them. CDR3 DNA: TGTGCCAGCAGCGCAGGGGACACCGGGGAGCTGTTTTTT. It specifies CASSAGDTGELFF. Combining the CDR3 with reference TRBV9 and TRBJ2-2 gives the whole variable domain DSGVTQTPKHLITATGQRVTLRCSPRSGDLSVYWYQQSLDQGLQFLIQYYNGEERAKGNILERFSAQQFPDLHSELNLSSLELGDSALYFCASSAGDTGELFFGEGSRLTVL.

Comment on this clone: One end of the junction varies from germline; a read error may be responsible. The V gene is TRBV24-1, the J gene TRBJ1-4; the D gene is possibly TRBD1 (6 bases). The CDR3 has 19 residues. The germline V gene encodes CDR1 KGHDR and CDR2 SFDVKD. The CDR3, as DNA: TGTGCCACCAGGACTATACAGGGCCCCAGAACTCCAACTAATGAAAAACTGCTTTTT. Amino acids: CATRTIQGPRTPTNEKLLF.